The T cell receptor beta chain described here comes from a study of PD-1 blockade in classical Hodgkin lymphoma. Overall study findings and caveats: Exclusion removed patients who began nivolumab under 1 year after ASCT. Newly diagnosed patients were reported to start with lower TCR diversity than healthy donors.

Every patient had relapsed following autologous stem cell transplantation, and cohorts differed in brentuximab vedotin exposure. Best responses were complete response, partial response or progressive disease. This CDR3 region has 14 residues. V lost 6 bases and J lost 0, with 9 bases in between. CDR1 MDHEN and CDR2 SYDVKM come from the germline V gene. Worth noting for this clone: Its antigen remains unknown.

The repertoire was sequenced with immunoSEQ multiplex PCR; TCRdb's copy has only in-frame clones and lacks some. The data contain 25,000 to 35,000 clones, around 70% of them singletons. The origin of this receptor is a human donor with classical Hodgkin lymphoma. The J gene is TRBJ1-5, the V gene TRBV28, with D possibly matching TRBD1 (5 bases). Sequences were derived from peripheral blood mononuclear cells (PBMCs), sampled before the second cycle of nivolumab. CDR3 sequence reads: CASRTDLSNQPQHF. CDR3 coding DNA: TGTGCCAGCAGGACAGATCTTAGCAATCAGCCCCAGCATTTT.